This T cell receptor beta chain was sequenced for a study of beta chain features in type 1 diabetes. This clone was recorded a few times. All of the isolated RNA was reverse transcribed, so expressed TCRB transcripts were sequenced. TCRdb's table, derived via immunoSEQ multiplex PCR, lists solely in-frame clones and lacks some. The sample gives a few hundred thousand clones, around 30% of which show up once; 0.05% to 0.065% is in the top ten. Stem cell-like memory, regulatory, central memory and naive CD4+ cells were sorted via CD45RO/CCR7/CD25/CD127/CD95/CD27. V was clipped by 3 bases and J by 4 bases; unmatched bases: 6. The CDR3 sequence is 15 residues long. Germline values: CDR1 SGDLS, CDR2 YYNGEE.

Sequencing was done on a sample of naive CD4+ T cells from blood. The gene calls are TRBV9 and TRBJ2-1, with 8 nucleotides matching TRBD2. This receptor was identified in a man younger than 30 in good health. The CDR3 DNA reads TGTGCCAGCAGCGACCAGGGACTAGGGTACAATGAGCAGTTCTTC. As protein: CASSDQGLGYNEQFF.